Listed below are T cell receptor beta chains from one sample, sequenced in a study of T cell responses to AZD1222 COVID-19 vaccine. Sequencing used immunoSEQ multiplex PCR; TCRdb keeps in-frame clones, though not all of them. The table has approximately 90,000 clones, roughly 90% seen once. Sequenced material: peripheral blood, taken on day 0 of AZD1222 vaccination. The receptor set was obtained from an adult in good health. Each CDR3 is given with its conserved first and last residue. Each record gives: V gene, J gene, CDR3 protein.

V: TRBV11-2; J: TRBJ1-1; CDR3: CASSPGTVDTEAFF
V: TRBV18; J: TRBJ2-1; CDR3: CASSVLGGEQFF
V: TRBV7-2; J: TRBJ1-2; CDR3: CASNPGRTYGYTF
V: TRBV6-2/TRBV6-3; J: TRBJ1-2; CDR3: CASSTNRPNYGYTF
V: TRBV3-1/TRBV3-2; J: TRBJ1-3; CDR3: CASSPRQGTGNTIYF
V: TRBV7-9; J: TRBJ2-2; CDR3: CASSLGQGETGELFF
V: TRBV6-5; J: TRBJ1-2; CDR3: CASSPQGLSYGYTF
V: TRBV4-2; J: TRBJ1-6; CDR3: CASSQDRVYNSPLHF
V: TRBV18; J: TRBJ2-1; CDR3: CASSPLQGPNNEQFF
V: TRBV6-5; J: TRBJ2-7; CDR3: CASRGGNVYEQYF
V: TRBV7-8; J: TRBJ2-2; CDR3: CASSSRRMNGELFF
V: TRBV12-5; J: TRBJ1-1; CDR3: CASGLFYPQGPEAFF
V: TRBV3-1/TRBV3-2; J: TRBJ1-3; CDR3: CASSRTAGASGNTIYF
V: TRBV5-1; J: TRBJ2-1; CDR3: CASSSRGGPNEQFF
V: TRBV5-1; J: TRBJ2-1; CDR3: CASSPNPGDNEQFF
V: TRBV5-5; J: TRBJ1-4; CDR3: CASSQGPSANEKLFF
V: TRBV14; J: TRBJ2-7; CDR3: CASSQAGSKEQYF
V: TRBV6-5; J: TRBJ2-1; CDR3: CASSLAQRWNEQFF
V: TRBV3-1/TRBV3-2; J: TRBJ2-1; CDR3: CASSQDNTGYNEQFF
V: TRBV5-6; J: TRBJ2-2; CDR3: CASSPAGGTTVGELFF
V: TRBV7-8; J: TRBJ2-3; CDR3: CASSFQQGGTGNTQYF
V: TRBV28; J: TRBJ1-5; CDR3: CASSLWGQESNQPQHF
V: TRBV2; J: TRBJ2-2; CDR3: CASSEARMSGELFF
V: TRBV30; J: TRBJ2-2; CDR3: CAWNRGLTGELFF
V: TRBV4-2; J: TRBJ2-2; CDR3: CASSQDPEVTGELFF
V: TRBV9; J: TRBJ1-6; CDR3: CASTSGGGLDSPLHF
V: TRBV6-5; J: TRBJ2-7; CDR3: CASTPGSGGSYEQYF
V: TRBV3-1/TRBV3-2; J: TRBJ2-1; CDR3: CASSPLVGNEQFF
V: TRBV18; J: TRBJ1-2; CDR3: CASSPGQDYGYTF
V: TRBV27; J: TRBJ2-3; CDR3: CASSSRRGDTQYF
V: TRBV6-5; J: TRBJ1-5; CDR3: CASRPQGARQPQHF
V: TRBV6-5; J: TRBJ2-7; CDR3: CASQPAGRSYHEQYF
V: TRBV30; J: TRBJ1-2; CDR3: CAWSVLVNSGGYTF
V: TRBV6-5; J: TRBJ1-2; CDR3: CASRPDSRVYGYTF
V: TRBV18; J: TRBJ1-1; CDR3: CASSPDMSTEAFF
V: TRBV5-6; J: TRBJ1-6; CDR3: CASSLRSSYNSPLHF
V: TRBV7-8; J: TRBJ1-3; CDR3: CASSLTLHGLSGNTIYF
V: TRBV14; J: TRBJ1-1; CDR3: CASSLRQGTTNTEAFF
V: TRBV9; J: TRBJ2-2; CDR3: CASSVRGGSWNTGELFF
V: TRBV5-6; J: TRBJ1-1; CDR3: CASSLLHPVEAFF